This T cell receptor (beta chain) stems from a study of blood T cell repertoires in COVID-19. For the study at large: COVID-19 samples, acute and convalescent, were from the United States, Italy and Spain.

As concerns this clone: The same CDR3 can be traced to other DNA sequences in this sample.

The protocol was immunoSEQ multiplex PCR, while the TCRdb copy is restricted to in-frame clones and leaves out a portion. The table records approximately 220,000 clones, 85% of them present only once. Germline CDR1 GTSNPN, CDR2 SVGIG (reference sequence). This CDR3 contains 14 residues. The ends lost 2 bases at V and 3 bases at J; junction bases unmatched: 3. Ages ranged from about 18 to 100 years, with residence in approximately 25 US areas. The sequence came from a man in his forties or fifties who had recovered from COVID-19. What was sequenced was PBMCs or T cells enriched from blood (not recorded which). The V gene is TRBV30, the J gene TRBJ2-7; 11 bases agree with TRBD1. In DNA form, the CDR3 reads TGTGCCTGGAGTTACGGGACAGGGGGCTACGAGCAGTACTTC. This gives the protein CAWSYGTGGYEQYF.